These 32 T cell receptor beta chains share one sample of origin, sequenced in a study of shared clonotypes between healthy human individuals. Using immunoSEQ multiplex PCR, the repertoire was profiled, and TCRdb retains in-frame clones only, with some absent. Altogether 450,000 to 650,000 clones are present, roughly 79% being singletons, with the ten largest covering 12%. Sequencing input: PBMCs. The origin of the receptors is a woman in her thirties or forties in good health. Some clones in this sample may be carry-over from other donors' samples.

This clone was detected only once. The genes are TRBV10-1 and TRBJ1-1, with D hard to call. The V end lost 4 bases, the J end lost 3 bases, and 15 bases lay between the germline ends. Germline assignment: CDR1 WNHNN and CDR2 SYGVQD (reference sequence). The CDR3 totals 15 residues. The CDR3 here is CASSAGRLLDTEAFF. Here the CDR3 DNA reads TGCGCCAGCAGTGCCGGGCGCCTCCTCGACACTGAAGCTTTCTTT.

V gene TRBV5-1 combines with J gene TRBJ2-1; 7 nucleotides match TRBD1. The V gene's germline CDR1 is SGHRS and CDR2 YFSETQ. The CDR3 runs 13 residues. Unmatched junction bases numbered 4, after V lost 5 bases and J lost 5 bases. The CDR3: CASRQGSDNEQFF. The CDR3 coding sequence is TGCGCCAGCAGACAGGGGTCGGACAATGAGCAGTTCTTC.

The chain carries TRBV2 and TRBJ2-3; D remains ambiguous. Germline CDR1 SNHLY, CDR2 FYNNEI. This CDR3 is 11 amino acids long. With 3 bases removed from V and 7 bases from J, the gap between germline ends came to 5 bases. This CDR3 is CASSEGYTQYF. The CDR3 DNA reads as TGTGCCAGCAGTGAGGGGTATACGCAGTATTTT.

V gene TRBV10-2 combines with J gene TRBJ1-5; D gene uncertain. Germline loops: CDR1 WSHSY, CDR2 SAAADI. Trimming removed 8 bases from V and 8 bases from J, with 13 bases in between. The CDR3 runs 12 residues. CDR3 amino acids: CASYDPGEPQHF. CDR3 in DNA: TGCGCCAGCTACGACCCGGGAGAGCCCCAGCATTTT.

About this clone: The identical CDR3 is also encoded by other nucleotide sequences in the sample. The chain uses TRBV11-2 and TRBJ2-3; 8 positions agree with TRBD2. The CDR3 contains 15 residues. Germline-derived CDR1 and CDR2 are SGHAT and FQNNGV. V gave up 5 bases and J gave up 4 bases; unmatched junction bases: 8. The CDR3 here is CASSQGLAGADTQYF. DNA for the CDR3: TGTGCCAGCAGCCAAGGGCTAGCGGGTGCAGATACGCAGTATTTT.

The chain has TRBV7-8 and TRBJ2-7; D tentatively fits TRBD1 or TRBD2 (6 bases each). The CDR3 extends over 15 amino acids. Trimming removed 1 base from V and 7 bases from J, with 17 bases in between. Looked up from germline, CDR1 is SGHVS and CDR2 is FQNEAQ. CDR3 DNA sequence: TGTGCCAGCAGCTTAGTGCTGGGGGGCCCTAAGGAGCAGTACTTC. Translation gives CASSLVLGGPKEQYF.

Only a few counts were recorded for this clone. Possible read error: a much larger clone is one base away. The rearrangement uses TRBV30 and TRBJ2-5; no definite D call. Per germline, CDR1 GTSNPN and CDR2 SVGIG (reference sequence). The CDR3 runs 13 residues. The CDR3 here is CACSVGLEGTQYF. In DNA, the CDR3 is TGTGCCTGTAGTGTCGGCTTAGAAGGGACCCAGTACTTC.

The V call is TRBV6-6, the J call TRBJ2-1, with no clear D. Germline CDR1 MNHNY, CDR2 SVGAGI (reference sequence). Deletions cut 0 bases from V and 6 bases from J, with 15 bases between. The CDR3 has 16 residues. In nucleotides, the CDR3 is TGTGCCAGCAGTTACTCGAGTCGTCCAGTTCCCAATGAGCAGTTCTTC. Translating it yields CASSYSSRPVPNEQFF.

The rearrangement links TRBV19 to TRBJ2-7, with TRBD2 matching 10 bases. J gave up 4 bases and V 5 bases, and 5 bases lay outside the gene matches. The germline V gene has CDR1 LNHDA and CDR2 SQIVND (reference sequence). The CDR3 has 14 amino acids. The CDR3 sequence is CASSLGLAPYEQYF. The CDR3 DNA sequence: TGTGCCAGTAGTTTGGGACTAGCGCCGTACGAGCAGTACTTC.

The chain employs TRBV10-2 and TRBJ1-4; 8 nucleotides align to TRBD1. Germline assignment: CDR1 WSHSY and CDR2 SAAADI. The CDR3 is 14 amino acids. Trimming at V came to 6 bases and at J to 3 bases, leaving 3 bases not matched to a gene. The CDR3 loop is CASSQGAANEKLFF. CDR3 nucleotides: TGCGCCAGCAGCCAGGGGGCAGCTAATGAAAAACTGTTTTTT.

The rearrangement uses TRBV7-2 and TRBJ2-1; 7 bases fit TRBD1. J lost 4 bases, V lost 3 bases, and 3 bases had no gene match. From germline, CDR1 is SGHTA and CDR2 FQGNSA. The CDR3 loop spans 14 amino acids. CDR3 sequence reads: CASSFDRAYNEQFF. In nucleotides, the CDR3 is TGTGCCAGCAGCTTTGACAGGGCGTACAATGAGCAGTTCTTC.

This clone was seen a handful of times. The V gene is TRBV18, the J gene TRBJ1-1; 7 nucleotides align to TRBD1. This CDR3 comprises 12 residues. CDR1 KGHSH and CDR2 LQKENI come from the germline V gene. The trim removed 5 bases at V and 8 bases at J, leaving 5 bases unmatched. CDR3 bases: TGTGCCAGCTCAGGGGGACAGAGCGAAGCTTTCTTT. Protein: CASSGGQSEAFF. Complete variable domain (other parts from reference TRBV18 and TRBJ1-1): NAGVMQNPRHLVRRRGQEARLRCSPMKGHSHVYWYRQLPEEGLKFMVYLQKENIIDESGMPKERFSAEFPKEGPSILRIQQVVRGDSAAYFCASSGGQSEAFFGQGTRLTVV.

J is TRBJ2-1 and V is TRBV29-1; TRBD1 aligns across 7 bases. The V and J ends lost 6 bases and 4 bases, in that order; junction bases with no gene match: 9. The CDR3 has 14 residues. Germline CDR1 SQVTM, CDR2 ANQGSEA. The CDR3 sequence is CSVAGTEEYNEQFF. The CDR3 DNA follows: TGCAGCGTCGCCGGGACAGAAGAATACAATGAGCAGTTCTTC.

The chain is built from TRBV6-5 and TRBJ1-6; D gene uncertain. There are 12 residues in the CDR3. From germline, CDR1 is MNHEY and CDR2 SVGAGI. Deletions cut 6 bases from V and 16 bases from J, with 16 bases between. CDR3 protein: CASSNRASRLHF. CDR3 bases: TGTGCCAGCAGCAACCGGGCCTCTCGGCTCCACTTT.

The chain is built from TRBV11-2 and TRBJ2-1, with 7 bases aligning to TRBD1. In germline, CDR1 is SGHAT, CDR2 FQNNGV. Trimming at V came to 5 bases and at J to 4 bases, leaving 8 bases not matched to a gene. This CDR3 has 15 amino acids. In DNA form, the CDR3 reads TGTGCCAGCAGCGTTGGACAGGAAGCTTACAATGAGCAGTTCTTC. Translated: CASSVGQEAYNEQFF.

In the case of this clone: A much larger clone differs from this one at a single base, so this may be a read error. Other DNA sequences in the same sample also yield this CDR3. The rearrangement uses TRBV29-1 and TRBJ2-7; D is possibly TRBD1 (5 bases). The germline V gene has CDR1 SQVTM and CDR2 ANQGSEA. Trimming shortened V by 1 base and J by 3 bases, and 10 bases separated the two germline ends. The CDR3 has 13 residues. CDR3: CSVEGQTDYEQYF. The CDR3, as DNA: TGCAGCGTTGAAGGACAGACGGACTACGAGCAGTACTTC.

The chain employs TRBV7-2 and TRBJ1-5; D remains ambiguous. Germline CDR1 and CDR2: SGHTA and FQGNSA. V lost 6 bases to trimming and J lost 3 bases, with 18 bases between them. The CDR3 sequence is 16 residues long. As DNA, the CDR3 is TGTGCCAGCAGTTTTAGAGCGGGAGGGAACAATCAGCCCCAGCATTTT. Its protein product is CASSFRAGGNNQPQHF. Filled out from reference TRBV7-2 and TRBJ1-5, the complete variable domain reads GAGVSQSPSNKVTEKGKDVELRCDPISGHTALYWYRQSLGQGLEFLIYFQGNSAPDKSGLPSDRFSAERTGGSVSTLTIQRTQQEDSAVYLCASSFRAGGNNQPQHFGDGTRLSIL.

The chain carries TRBV11-2 and TRBJ2-1; TRBD2 agrees at 11 bases. The J segment lost 8 bases and the V segment lost 3 bases, leaving 6 bases of the junction unmatched. The germline CDR1 and CDR2 sequences are SGHAT and FQNNGV. This CDR3 is built from 15 residues. The CDR3 DNA is TGTGCCAGCAGCTTGGCTAGCGGGAGGAGCCATGAGCAGTTCTTC. As protein: CASSLASGRSHEQFF.

The V gene is TRBV6-5, the J gene TRBJ2-7, with TRBD1 identical over 10 bases. This CDR3 is 15 amino acids long. J gave up 0 bases and V 5 bases, and 4 bases lay outside the gene matches. Looked up from germline, CDR1 is MNHEY and CDR2 is SVGAGI. In DNA form, the CDR3 reads TGTGCCAGCAGTAACCGGGACAGGGGCTCCTACGAGCAGTACTTC. Encoded protein: CASSNRDRGSYEQYF.

This sequence joins TRBV6-5 and TRBJ2-5, with D tentatively TRBD2 (6 bases). TRBJ2-7 explains the end of the DNA better; the J call may be wrong. The CDR3 covers 13 residues. Germline-derived CDR1 and CDR2 are MNHEY and SVGAGI. The CDR3 coding sequence is TGTGCCGTCACCGGACGGGGGACCTACGAGCAGTACTTC. The encoded protein is CAVTGRGTYEQYF.

The chain has TRBV29-1 and TRBJ1-4, with a weak D call TRBD1 (5 bases). Looked up from germline, CDR1 is SQVTM and CDR2 is ANQGSEA. This CDR3 is built from 11 residues. The V end lost 7 bases, the J end lost 7 bases, and 10 bases lay between the germline ends. The DNA for the CDR3 is TGCAGCGGCGGGGACGGTGAAAAACTGTTTTTT. Translating it yields CSGGDGEKLFF.

V is TRBV30 and J is TRBJ1-3, with a tentative D call TRBD1 (5 bases). V lost 2 bases and J lost 5, with 10 bases in between. The CDR3 is 13 residues long. CDR1 GTSNPN and CDR2 SVGIG come from the germline V gene (reference sequence). In DNA form, the CDR3 reads TGTGCCTGGAGTCAGACAGCTAGAAACACCATATATTTT. This translates into CAWSQTARNTIYF.

This clone came up once. V gene TRBV27 combines with J gene TRBJ1-5; 8 bases are shared with TRBD1. Germline V lookup: CDR1 MNHEY, CDR2 SMNVEV (reference sequence). V lost 1 base, J lost 5 bases, and 4 bases stayed unmatched. This CDR3 is built from 15 residues. The CDR3 is CASSLLGQGYQPQHF. CDR3 nucleotides: TGTGCCAGCAGTTTATTAGGACAGGGATATCAGCCCCAGCATTTT.

This clone showed up just a few times. The chain carries TRBV5-1 and TRBJ2-1, with 7 bases identical to TRBD2. V lost 3 bases to trimming and J lost 2 bases; unmatched junction nucleotides: 8. Germline CDR1 reads SGHRS; CDR2 reads YFSETQ. This CDR3 spans 16 amino acids. The CDR3 loop is CASSSPTSDPYNEQFF. CDR3 nucleotide sequence: TGCGCCAGCAGCTCCCCTACTAGCGATCCCTACAATGAGCAGTTCTTC.

As concerns this clone: The same CDR3 can be traced to other DNA sequences in this sample. The genes are TRBV18 and TRBJ1-1, with a tentative D call TRBD1 (5 bases). CDR3 length equals 13 residues. Germline lookup yields CDR1 KGHSH and CDR2 LQKENI. With 2 bases removed from V and 1 base from J, the gap between germline ends came to 5 bases. This CDR3 is CASSPGQNTEAFF. In nucleotides, the CDR3 is TGTGCCAGCTCACCAGGACAGAACACTGAAGCTTTCTTT.

The sample holds many counts of this clone. The rearrangement uses TRBV28 and TRBJ2-1; 7 positions match TRBD1. The CDR3 spans 13 residues. V shed 5 bases, J shed 9 bases, and the junction held 7 bases outside the gene matches. The germline gives CDR1 MDHEN, CDR2 SYDVKM. The CDR3 protein is CASSRHRGSEQFF. The DNA for the CDR3 is TGTGCCAGCAGTCGCCACAGGGGCAGTGAGCAGTTCTTC.

Worth noting for this clone: No conserved phenylalanine or tryptophan ends this CDR3, so it is likely a read error. The chain recombines TRBV10-3 with TRBJ2-7, with D possibly matching TRBD2 (6 bases). The CDR3 covers 15 residues. The ends were cut back, 6 bases at V and 3 bases at J, with 18 bases in the middle. In germline, CDR1 is ENHRY, CDR2 SYGVKD. CDR3 region: CAISPWRDTHYEQYL. The CDR3 bases are TGTGCCATCAGCCCCTGGCGGGATACACACTACGAGCAGTACCTC.

The chain recombines TRBV7-9 with TRBJ2-3, with 9 bases matching TRBD1. Per germline, CDR1 SEHNR and CDR2 FQNEAQ (reference sequence). This CDR3 spans 15 amino acids. V trimming: 5 bases; J trimming: 6 bases; junction bases outside the gene matches: 9. CDR3 DNA sequence: TGTGCCAGCAGCCCTAGACAGGGGGGTTTCGATACGCAGTATTTT. Protein: CASSPRQGGFDTQYF.

This clone was seen ten or more times. Within the sample, other DNA sequences also encode this same CDR3. The chain has TRBV2 and TRBJ1-2; D ambiguous. This CDR3 has 12 residues. With 4 bases removed from V and 4 bases from J, the gap between germline ends came to 7 bases. Germline lookup yields CDR1 SNHLY and CDR2 FYNNEI. Here the CDR3 reads CASSGSLYGYTF. The CDR3 DNA sequence: TGTGCCAGCAGTGGCAGCCTCTATGGCTACACCTTC.

The chain carries TRBV13 and TRBJ2-2; D may be TRBD1 (6 bases). Trimming took off 5 bases at V and 2 bases at J, with 15 bases between the two ends. The germline CDR1 and CDR2 sequences are PRHDT and FYEKMQ (reference sequence). The CDR3 sequence is 16 residues long. CDR3 in DNA: TGTGCCAGCAGCCGTTCTACAGGGTCCAACACCGGGGAGCTGTTTTTT. This gives the protein CASSRSTGSNTGELFF.

The chain has TRBV27 and TRBJ2-5, with D possibly being TRBD2 (6 bases). V lost 6 bases and J 0 bases, leaving 11 bases between the germline ends. The CDR3 has 14 amino acids. CDR1 MNHEY and CDR2 SMNVEV come from the germline V gene (reference sequence). The CDR3: CASRDGGYQETQYF. Written as DNA, the CDR3 is TGTGCCAGCAGAGATGGGGGGTACCAAGAGACCCAGTACTTC.

Regarding this clone: Additional DNA sequences in this sample encode the identical CDR3. The chain carries TRBV7-2 and TRBJ2-7, with D perhaps matching TRBD1 (6 bases). Germline values: CDR1 SGHTA, CDR2 FQGNSA. The CDR3 has 13 residues. Trimming took 3 bases from V and 3 from J, leaving 9 bases between them. The CDR3 DNA follows: TGTGCCAGCAGCTTGACGGACAGCTACGAGCAGTACTTC. This gives the protein CASSLTDSYEQYF.